This TCR beta chain was sequenced during a study of cytomegalovirus exposure and HLA in healthy donors. The CDR3 contains 17 residues. The J segment lost 1 base and the V segment lost 3 bases, leaving 7 bases of the junction unmatched. Per germline, CDR1 LNHDA and CDR2 SQIVND (reference sequence). Both 60 Vbeta primers and 13 Jbeta primers went into the PCR. The assay was immunoSEQ multiplex PCR, and TCRdb's table has in-frame clones only and misses some. This sample yields some 150,000 clones, of which around 79% are seen a single time; around 6.2% belongs to the top ten. The genes are TRBV19 and TRBJ2-1, with 9 bases identical to TRBD2. This TCR was sampled from a young man in good health and CMV-seropositive. The sample comprised PBMCs. CDR3 region: CASSIFGLANSYNEQFF. The CDR3 DNA is TGTGCCAGTAGTATTTTCGGACTAGCGAATTCCTACAATGAGCAGTTCTTC.